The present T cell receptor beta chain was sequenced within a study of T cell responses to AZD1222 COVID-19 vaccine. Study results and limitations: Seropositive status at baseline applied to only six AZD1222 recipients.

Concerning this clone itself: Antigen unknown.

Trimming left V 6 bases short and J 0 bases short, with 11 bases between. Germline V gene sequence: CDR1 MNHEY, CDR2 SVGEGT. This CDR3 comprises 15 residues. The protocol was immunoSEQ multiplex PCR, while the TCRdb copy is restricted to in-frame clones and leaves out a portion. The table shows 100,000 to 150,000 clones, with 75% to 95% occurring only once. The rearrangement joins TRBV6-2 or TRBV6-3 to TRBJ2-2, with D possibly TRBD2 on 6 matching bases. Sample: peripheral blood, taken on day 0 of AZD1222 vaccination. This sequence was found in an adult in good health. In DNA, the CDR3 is TGTGCCAGCAGCGTACTAGCTACGAACACCGGGGAGCTGTTTTTT. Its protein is CASSVLATNTGELFF.